This T cell receptor beta chain emerged from a study of regulatory T cells in long-lasting Graves disease. Findings and limits, study-wide: Accuracy was perhaps lowered by the small sample size. Those with persistent Graves' had less TCR diversity than newly diagnosed patients. Favored usage of TRBV28, TRBJ1-2 and TRBJ2-5 was recorded in persistent disease.

The germline V and J ends were trimmed by 6 bases and 7 bases, with 25 bases remaining between them. The CDR3 spans 17 residues. Germline V gene lookup returns CDR1 LNHDA and CDR2 SQIVND (reference sequence). About this clonotype itself: The target antigen is unknown.

Time point here: persistent/refractory GD, antithyroid drugs over 5 years with positive TRAb. Isolated PBMC RNA provided the starting material for the TCR library. Assembly of TCR beta libraries relied on iRepertoire HTBI primers together with Arm-PCR of CDR3 regions. In the original processing: Taken together, the samples had 50 to 70 TRBV and approximately 13 TRBJ segments identified. MiXCR, run by TCRdb on the multiplex PCR reads, gives a single entry per CDR3 protein. TCRdb's processing, not the authors' own work, is the source of the V and J calls. Of about 400,000 distinct CDR3 sequences in the sample, roughly 20% are singletons; the top ten hold roughly 20%.

The source was peripheral blood mononuclear cells (PBMCs), collected when the disease was refractory, from a patient treated with antithyroid drugs. The receptor comes from a female donor with Graves disease. The chain couples TRBV19 to TRBJ2-4; D is possibly TRBD2 (5 bases). The CDR3 nucleotides are TGTGCCAGTAGCCCCGCGGAGGATTTTTCCGCGAGGAACATTCAGTACTTC. Translation: CASSPAEDFSARNIQYF.